A single sample gave rise to the 14 T cell receptor beta chains below, sequenced in a study of T-cell memory formation after mild COVID-19. MiXCR, run by TCRdb on the 5' RACE reads, gives a single entry per CDR3 protein. The table has some 200,000 distinct CDR3 sequences, 20% to 25% seen once. Sequencing was performed on PBMCs or a T cell subset sorted from them (not recorded which). The receptors stem from an adult woman who had mild COVID-19 (a few samples of this study predate the infection). Cell type and time point are not known.

V and J are TRBV12-3 or TRBV12-4 and TRBJ2-3; TRBD1 might be the D (5 bases). This CDR3 has 15 residues. Between the trimmed V and J ends, which lost 3 bases and 1 base, there was a span of 11 bases. The CDR3: CASSLALGRTDTQYF. The CDR3 DNA sequence: TGTGCCAGCAGTTTGGCCCTGGGGCGCACAGATACGCAGTATTTT.

This clonotype was detected only a few times. The rearrangement uses TRBV6-5 and TRBJ1-6; D unclear. The V end lost 2 bases, the J end lost 8 bases, and 19 bases lay between the germline ends. The CDR3 consists of 17 residues. Germline assignment: CDR1 MNHEY and CDR2 SVGAGI. This CDR3 is CASSYIRVYLGDSPLHF. CDR3 in DNA: TGTGCCAGCAGTTACATCCGGGTCTATTTAGGTGATTCACCCCTCCACTTT.

The rearrangement links TRBV12-3 or TRBV12-4 to TRBJ1-2; 7 bases fit TRBD1. The CDR3 extends over 13 amino acids. The junction had 6 bases not matched to a gene; V was cut back by 6 bases and J by 5 bases. CDR3 bases: TGTGCCAGCAGGGGAACAGGGGATTATGGCTACACCTTC. Translation: CASRGTGDYGYTF.

A note on this clonotype: The junction differs from germline at one of its ends, possibly a read error. The chain uses TRBV27 and TRBJ2-1, with D possibly TRBD2 on 6 matching bases. This CDR3 comprises 17 residues. CDR1 and CDR2 (germline): MNHEY, SMNVEV (reference sequence). The CDR3 nucleotides read TGTGCCAGAAGTTCCGGATCCGGGACTGTCTCCTACAATGAGCAGTTCTTC. The encoded protein is CARSSGSGTVSYNEQFF.

This chain uses TRBV5-6 with TRBJ2-1; D is possibly TRBD1 (5 bases). Trimming removed 7 bases from V and 5 bases from J, with 7 bases in between. From germline, CDR1 is SGHDT and CDR2 YYEEEE. This CDR3 has 11 amino acids. As DNA, the CDR3 is TGTGCCAGCCAGGACAACAATGAGCAGTTCTTC. The encoded protein is CASQDNNEQFF.

This sequence joins TRBV25-1 and TRBJ2-5; a weak D match, TRBD2 (5 bases). V lost 8 bases and J lost 7, with 14 bases in between. The germline V gene encodes CDR1 MGHDK and CDR2 SYGVNS. The CDR3 totals 12 residues. The CDR3, as DNA: TGTGCCAGCCTCGCAGGCCGGGGGACCCAGTACTTC. It specifies CASLAGRGTQYF. Combining the CDR3 with reference TRBV25-1 and TRBJ2-5 gives the whole variable domain EADIYQTPRYLVIGTGKKITLECSQTMGHDKMYWYQQDPGMELHLIHYSYGVNSTEKGDLSSESTVSRIRTEHFPLTLESARPSHTSQYLCASLAGRGTQYFGPGTRLLVL.

This chain joins TRBV27 and TRBJ2-3, with TRBD1 as a possible D gene (5 bases). The CDR3 runs to 15 residues. V was pared by 5 bases and J by 4 bases, with 16 bases between. Germline V CDR1 and CDR2: MNHEY, SMNVEV (reference sequence). CDR3 bases: TGTGCCAGCAGTCCTACCCAGGGTGTTGCAGATACGCAGTATTTT. It encodes CASSPTQGVADTQYF.

The chain recombines TRBV27 with TRBJ2-3; 8 bases match TRBD1. The V segment lost 5 bases and the J segment 2 bases; nucleotides outside the gene matches: 3. The CDR3 has 14 residues. Germline lookup yields CDR1 MNHEY and CDR2 SMNVEV (reference sequence). CDR3 region: CASSQGQVTDTQYF. CDR3 sequence (DNA): TGTGCCAGCAGTCAGGGACAGGTCACAGATACGCAGTATTTT.

The gene calls are TRBV27 and TRBJ2-3; D gene unclear. CDR3 size: 13 residues. V was pared by 2 bases and J by 4 bases, with 7 bases between. Per the germline V gene, CDR1 is MNHEY and CDR2 is SMNVEV (reference sequence). CDR3 amino acids: CASSLRPPDTQYF. In DNA form, the CDR3 reads TGTGCCAGCAGTTTAAGGCCCCCAGATACGCAGTATTTT.

The sample holds a few counts of this clonotype. The chain carries TRBV29-1 and TRBJ1-1; a possible D gene is TRBD1 (5 bases). Germline V gives CDR1 SQVTM, CDR2 ANQGSEA. The CDR3 contains 12 residues. V was cut by 6 bases and J by 1 base, with 9 bases left in between. The CDR3 bases are TGCAGCGTGACAGTTCAGAACACTGAAGCTTTCTTT. As protein: CSVTVQNTEAFF.

The sample holds one count of this clonotype. The CDR3 reads CASSSTPQGEAFF. CDR3 nucleotides: TGTGCCAGCAGCTCCACCCCACAGGGGGAAGCTTTCTTT. V gene TRBV12-3 or TRBV12-4 combines with J gene TRBJ1-1; 7 bases align to TRBD1. The junction had 9 bases not matched to a gene; V was cut back by 6 bases and J by 8 bases. The CDR3 has 13 amino acids.

The V call is TRBV20-1, the J call TRBJ2-5; the match to TRBD2 covers 10 bases. V shed 3 bases, J shed 4 bases, and the junction held 14 bases outside the gene matches. The CDR3 sequence is 17 residues long. Germline V lookup: CDR1 DFQATT, CDR2 SNEGSKA (reference sequence). CDR3: CSASEGILAGSPETQYF. The CDR3 bases are TGCAGTGCTAGTGAGGGGATACTAGCGGGATCTCCAGAGACCCAGTACTTC.

The chain is built from TRBV19 and TRBJ2-3; 13 bases are shared with TRBD2. In germline, CDR1 is LNHDA, CDR2 SQIVND (reference sequence). V shed 3 bases and J 2 bases; nucleotides not matched to a gene: 8. CDR3 length: 18 amino acids. DNA of the CDR3: TGTGCCAGTAGTATGAATGGACTAGCGGGAGCATACACAGATACGCAGTATTTT. This gives the protein CASSMNGLAGAYTDTQYF.

This clonotype has more than one count but fewer than ten. V is TRBV15 and J is TRBJ1-5; D perhaps matches TRBD1 (6 bases). The germline V gene encodes CDR1 LNHNV and CDR2 YYDKDF (reference sequence). V shed 0 bases and J shed 3 bases, with 9 bases lying between them. This CDR3 is built from 15 residues. In nucleotides, the CDR3 is TGTGCCACCAGCAGAGACCGGACAGACAATCAGCCCCAGCATTTT. Residues: CATSRDRTDNQPQHF.